The source of this T cell receptor (beta chain) is a study of blood T cell repertoires in COVID-19. Looking at the study overall: The study drew acute and convalescent COVID-19 samples from the United States, Italy and Spain. Sources were T cells, B-cell-depleted T cells, or PBMCs; the material itself was cDNA or gDNA.

The CDR3 is 16 amino acids. With V trimmed by 10 bases and J by 3 bases, 15 bases remained unmatched. Per the germline V gene, CDR1 is ENHRY and CDR2 is SYGVKD. In the original analysis: Amplification from reference gene primers served as the basis for estimated nucleated cell counts. Sequencing was performed with immunoSEQ multiplex PCR; in TCRdb, only in-frame clones are kept and a portion is missing. V and J calls and clone size are as listed in that table; D and trimming were resolved from the DNA. The data contain 110,000 or so clones, approximately 89% of them singletons. The receptor was isolated from a woman aged 55-70 years with COVID-19, enrolled during active disease. The sequencing sample was made of peripheral blood. This chain joins TRBV10-3 and TRBJ1-2; 9 nucleotides line up with TRBD1. The CDR3, as DNA: TGTGCCACCCATGACCCGGGACAGGGCAACTACTATGGCTACACCTTC. Translated, it gives CATHDPGQGNYYGYTF.